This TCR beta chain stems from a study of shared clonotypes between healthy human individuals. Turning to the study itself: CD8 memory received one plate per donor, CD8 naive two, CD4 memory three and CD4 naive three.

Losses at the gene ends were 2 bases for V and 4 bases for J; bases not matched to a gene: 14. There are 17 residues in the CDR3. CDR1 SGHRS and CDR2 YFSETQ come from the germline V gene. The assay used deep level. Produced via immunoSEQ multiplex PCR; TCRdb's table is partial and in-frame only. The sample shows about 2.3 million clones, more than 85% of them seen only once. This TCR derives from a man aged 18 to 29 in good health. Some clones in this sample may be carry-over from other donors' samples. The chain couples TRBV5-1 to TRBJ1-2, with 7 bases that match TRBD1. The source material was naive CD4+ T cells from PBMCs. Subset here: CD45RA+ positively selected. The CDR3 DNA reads TGCGCCAGCAGCTTCACCCCTCCCGGGACAGCCCCCTATGGCTACACCTTC. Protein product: CASSFTPPGTAPYGYTF.